The source of this TCR beta chain is a study of Tregs in tolerant kidney transplant recipients. Trimming shortened V by 2 bases and J by 6 bases, and 15 bases separated the two germline ends. The CDR3 runs 15 residues. Germline loops: CDR1 MNHEY, CDR2 SVGEGT. As for this clone: The read ends 3 residues shy of where the CDR3 ends; the end is completed using the germline J gene.

Thawed PBMCs were FACS-sorted into unstimulated CD4+CD25+CD127- regulatory T cells, CD4+CD25- non-regulatory cells, CD4 and CD8 cells. The repertoire was sequenced with immunoSEQ multiplex PCR; TCRdb's copy has only in-frame clones and lacks some. In total, the table holds roughly 32,000 clones. The sequence came from a human donor who received a combined kidney and bone marrow transplant. The rearrangement joins TRBV6-2 or TRBV6-3 to TRBJ2-3; D is undetermined. Source: CD8+ T cells from blood, taken before the transplant. This chain's CDR3 is CASSYGPTPSDTQYF. The covered CDR3 bases are TGTGCCAGCAGTTACGGGCCCACTCCGTCGGATACG.